The TCR beta chain described here comes from a study of blood T cell repertoires in COVID-19. At the level of the study: The United States, Italy and Spain were the sources of the acute and convalescent COVID-19 samples. Sample material is recorded as cDNA or gDNA derived from T cells, B-cell-depleted T cells, or PBMCs.

V lost 8 bases and J lost 1, with 12 bases in between. The CDR3 has 13 amino acids. Repertoires were generated with immunoSEQ multiplex PCR, while TCRdb's copy carries only in-frame clones and drops some. Here the sample spans about 93,000 clones, roughly 88% being singletons. This sequence joins TRBV12-3 or TRBV12-4 and TRBJ2-7; D not certain. The TCR comes from a human donor with active COVID-19. The donor label of this sample is uncertain. The sample consisted of peripheral blood. In nucleotides, the CDR3 is TGTGCCAGCGCTTTCCAGGCATCCTACGAGCAGTACTTC. It yields the protein CASAFQASYEQYF.